Listed here is a single TCR beta chain. Antigen specificity is unknown. This PCR relied on a set of 60 Vbeta primers and 13 Jbeta primers. The assay was immunoSEQ multiplex PCR, and TCRdb's table has in-frame clones only and misses some. The data contain some 180,000 clones, over 75% of them singletons. There are 16 residues in the CDR3. CDR1 is GTSNPN and CDR2 is SVGIG in the germline V gene (reference sequence). With 3 bases removed from V and 0 bases from J, the gap between germline ends came to 15 bases. The source of the sample is a study of cytomegalovirus exposure and HLA in healthy donors. Whole-study findings and limits: A later analysis linked a missense DCLRE1C variant to TCR beta V- and J-gene trimming. When a later analysis compared HLA-associated TCR beta chains with equally common others, the HLA-associated chains turned out to be more clonally expanded and to have lower generation probabilities.

The donors (healthy individuals) were bone marrow donors. The study sampled nominally healthy donors, though unrecorded immune exposures were likely. The chain is built from TRBV30 and TRBJ1-5, with D hard to call. The sample consisted of PBMCs. The sequence came from a girl less than two years old in good health and CMV-seronegative. The CDR3 reads CAWRRTILYSNQPQHF. CDR3 sequence (DNA): TGTGCCTGGAGAAGAACGATACTTTATAGCAATCAGCCCCAGCATTTT. Variable domain in full (rest from reference TRBV30 and TRBJ1-5): SQTIHQWPATLVQPVGSPLSLECTVEGTSNPNLYWYRQAAGRGLQLLFYSVGIGQISSEVPQNLSASRPQDRQFILSSKKLLLSDSGFYLCAWRRTILYSNQPQHFGDGTRLSIL.